The 28 T cell receptor beta chains below all came from one sample that was sequenced in a study of T cells in Graves' hyperthyroidism and ophthalmopathy. The CDR3 regions of TCR beta were amplified from RNA transcripts. HTBI primers were employed in a first-round RT-PCR of the TCR CDR3. TCRdb independently ran MiXCR on the multiplex PCR reads; one entry per CDR3 protein. The sample holds about 300,000 distinct CDR3 sequences, roughly 20% seen once. Sample: blood. The receptors were sampled from a middle-aged man with Graves' ophthalmopathy.

This clonotype was detected ten times or more. The chain recombines TRBV24-1 with TRBJ1-2; D possibly corresponds to TRBD1 (5 bases). The CDR3 consists of 14 residues. Trimming removed 0 bases from V and 3 bases from J, with 7 bases in between. Germline V lookup: CDR1 KGHDR, CDR2 SFDVKD. In DNA form, the CDR3 reads TGTGCCACCAGTGATTTGCAACAGGACTATGGCTACACCTTC. Amino acid sequence: CATSDLQQDYGYTF.

This clonotype was found once. The conserved phenylalanine or tryptophan is not found at the CDR3 terminus, so this likely reflects a read error. V and J are TRBV12-3 or TRBV12-4 and TRBJ2-7, with 8 bases fitting TRBD1. The CDR3 contains 17 residues. J was trimmed by 2 bases and V by 2 bases; bases with no gene match: 11. The CDR3 sequence: CASSLNPAGTGAYEQYL. For the CDR3, the DNA is TGTGCCAGCAGTTTAAACCCCGCCGGGACAGGCGCCTACGAGCAGTACCTC.

The rearrangement links TRBV28 to TRBJ1-6; D remains unclear. V was clipped by 7 bases and J by 0 bases, with 10 bases between them. CDR3 length equals 15 residues. The germline CDR1 and CDR2 sequences are MDHEN and SYDVKM. The CDR3, as DNA: TGTGCCAGCACACAGCCAAGCTCCTATAATTCACCCCTCCACTTT. Residues: CASTQPSSYNSPLHF.

As concerns this clonotype: Given a much more abundant clone one base away, this may be a read error. This chain connects TRBV20-1 to TRBJ1-1, with no clear D. This CDR3 is built from 13 residues. CDR1 DFQATT and CDR2 SNEGSKA come from the germline V gene (reference sequence). CDR3 nucleotide sequence: TGCGGTGCTAGTGGGCCGGCGAACACTGAAGCTTTCTTT. Its protein product is CGASGPANTEAFF.

There are many counts of this clonotype. The J gene is TRBJ2-7, the V gene TRBV19; no clear D gene. Germline loops: CDR1 LNHDA, CDR2 SQIVND (reference sequence). V was trimmed by 5 bases and J by 5 bases, leaving 22 bases between them. This CDR3 spans 16 amino acids. The CDR3 DNA reads TGTGCCAGTAGTCTTACGTCCCGCCAGGTCTTCGACGAGCAGTACTTC. Translated: CASSLTSRQVFDEQYF.

The rearrangement links TRBV14 to TRBJ2-7; 9 bases fit TRBD2. This CDR3 region has 16 residues. J was trimmed by 1 base and V by 0 bases; bases with no gene match: 4. Germline V gene lookup returns CDR1 SGHDN and CDR2 FVKESK. CDR3 sequence reads: CASSQEFGLASYEQYF. CDR3 sequence (DNA): TGTGCCAGCAGCCAAGAGTTCGGACTAGCGTCCTACGAGCAGTACTTC.

In this sample, this clonotype turned up many times. The chain combines TRBV28 with TRBJ2-7; D is tentatively TRBD1 or TRBD2 (5 bases each). Looked up from germline, CDR1 is MDHEN and CDR2 is SYDVKM. The CDR3 runs to 14 residues. Trimming pared 3 bases from V and 0 bases from J, leaving 9 bases between. The CDR3 DNA is TGTGCCAGCAGTTTGTGGGGGAGCTCCTACGAGCAGTACTTC. Translation: CASSLWGSSYEQYF. The complete variable domain, with remaining parts taken from reference TRBV28 and TRBJ2-7, reads DVKVTQSSRYLVKRTGEKVFLECVQDMDHENMFWYRQDPGLGLRLIYFSYDVKMKEKGDIPEGYSVSREKKERFSLILESASTNQTSMYLCASSLWGSSYEQYFGPGTRLTVT.

In this sample, this clonotype turned up many times. The rearrangement uses TRBV7-3 and TRBJ2-1; no clear D gene. The V and J ends lost 1 base and 2 bases respectively, with 9 bases between them. This CDR3 is 15 amino acids long. Germline V gives CDR1 SGHTA, CDR2 FQGTGA. The DNA of the CDR3 is TGTGCCAGCAGCTTAATGTCAGACCCCTACAATGAGCAGTTCTTC. Translated: CASSLMSDPYNEQFF.

The J gene is TRBJ1-4, the V gene TRBV20-1, with 7 nucleotides matching TRBD1. Germline CDR1 DFQATT, CDR2 SNEGSKA (reference sequence). The V segment lost 4 bases and the J segment 10 bases; nucleotides outside the gene matches: 9. This CDR3 is 13 amino acids long. CDR3: CSAIRDSEGKLFF. Here the CDR3 DNA reads TGCAGTGCTATTCGGGACAGTGAGGGAAAACTGTTTTTT.

The genes are TRBV27 and TRBJ1-6; TRBD1 aligns across 9 bases. With 4 bases clipped from V and 7 bases from J, the junction kept 5 bases outside the gene matches. The V gene's germline CDR1 is MNHEY and CDR2 SMNVEV (reference sequence). The CDR3 runs 15 residues. The CDR3 spells CASSYNDRGNSPLHF. CDR3 DNA: TGTGCCAGCAGTTACAACGACAGGGGGAATTCACCCCTCCACTTT.

This clonotype showed up just a few times. The chain uses TRBV10-3 and TRBJ2-2; TRBD2 agrees at 7 bases. The CDR3 has 15 amino acids. In germline, CDR1 is ENHRY, CDR2 SYGVKD. Unmatched junction bases numbered 4, after V lost 6 bases and J lost 0 bases. The CDR3 nucleotides read TGTGCCATCAGGGGAAGCGGGGCGAACACCGGGGAGCTGTTTTTT. Translation gives CAIRGSGANTGELFF.

This clonotype appeared many times. The V call is TRBV30, the J call TRBJ1-2; D remains ambiguous. V lost 0 bases and J 6 bases, leaving 11 bases between the germline ends. Germline CDR1 GTSNPN, CDR2 SVGIG (reference sequence). The length of the CDR3 is 13 residues. The CDR3 nucleotides read TGTGCCTGGAGTGTGGGCGGGTTGAATGGCTACACCTTC. Translated: CAWSVGGLNGYTF.

The chain couples TRBV28 to TRBJ2-7; 13 bases map to TRBD2. V lost 6 bases and J lost 2; bases outside the gene matches: 4. Germline values: CDR1 MDHEN, CDR2 SYDVKM. The CDR3 sequence is 15 residues long. The CDR3 sequence: CASSRGLAGAYEQYF. The CDR3 DNA is TGTGCCAGCAGCCGTGGACTAGCGGGAGCCTACGAGCAGTACTTC.

This clonotype was counted many times. The chain uses TRBV5-4 and TRBJ1-1; D remains ambiguous. This CDR3 contains 15 residues. Germline V lookup: CDR1 SGHNT, CDR2 YYREEE (reference sequence). Trimming took off 0 bases at V and 3 bases at J, with 12 bases between the two ends. The CDR3 coding sequence is TGTGCCAGCAGCTTGGCCGGGCAGAGTTACACTGAAGCTTTCTTT. This encodes CASSLAGQSYTEAFF.

This rearrangement joins TRBV20-1 to TRBJ2-2; D ambiguous. There are 16 residues in the CDR3. V was clipped by 0 bases and J by 5 bases, with 16 bases between them. CDR1 is DFQATT and CDR2 is SNEGSKA in the germline V gene (reference sequence). The CDR3 DNA follows: TGCAGTGCTAGAGATTCAAGCCGTGGGTTTACCGGGGAGCTGTTTTTT. Translation gives CSARDSSRGFTGELFF.

This clonotype was observed a handful of times. The chain couples TRBV28 to TRBJ1-5; TRBD1 might be the D (5 bases). V lost 5 bases to trimming and J lost 9 bases, with 17 bases between them. CDR3 size: 14 residues. The germline V gene has CDR1 MDHEN and CDR2 SYDVKM. CDR3 DNA sequence: TGTGCCAGCAGTACCGACAGTTATCAACGGCCCCAGCATTTT. It is translated as CASSTDSYQRPQHF.

CDR3 loop: CASSSHRDPDPNSPLHF. CDR3 sequence (DNA): TGTGCCAGCAGTTCTCACCGGGACCCTGATCCTAATTCACCCCTCCACTTT. The chain is built from TRBV7-2 and TRBJ1-6; D is perhaps TRBD1 (5 bases). V gave up 6 bases and J gave up 6 bases, with 21 bases separating them. Germline CDR1 SGHTA, CDR2 FQGNSA. The CDR3 is made up of 17 amino acids.

This clonotype was seen ten or more times. The rearrangement links TRBV7-6 to TRBJ2-5; 7 nucleotides align to TRBD2. CDR3 length: 17 amino acids. Trimming removed 1 base from V and 5 bases from J; junction bases left unmatched: 13. Germline V lookup: CDR1 SGHVS, CDR2 FNYEAQ. The CDR3 sequence is CASSLGRKREWDETQYF. CDR3 DNA: TGTGCCAGCAGCTTAGGGCGGAAGCGGGAATGGGATGAGACCCAGTACTTC.

The CDR3 loop is CASSLAGKLGQFF. The CDR3 coding sequence is TGTGCCAGCAGCTTAGCGGGCAAGTTGGGGCAGTTCTTC. This rearrangement joins TRBV7-9 to TRBJ2-1, with D unresolved. The germline V gene has CDR1 SEHNR and CDR2 FQNEAQ (reference sequence). With 0 bases removed from V and 12 bases from J, the gap between germline ends came to 12 bases. The length of the CDR3 is 13 residues.

This clonotype was observed many times. This rearrangement joins TRBV5-6 to TRBJ2-7; maybe TRBD1 (6 bases). Trimming took off 0 bases at V and 5 bases at J, with 21 bases between the two ends. From germline, CDR1 is SGHDT and CDR2 YYEEEE. CDR3 length: 17 amino acids. CDR3 in DNA: TGTGCCAGCAGCTTGGATATCCCAGGGGAAAGAACCGACGAGCAGTACTTC. Amino acid sequence: CASSLDIPGERTDEQYF.

This clonotype was picked up many times. CDR3 sequence: CASSHGQTSYNEQFF. In DNA form, the CDR3 reads TGTGCCAGCAGCCACGGACAGACCTCCTACAATGAGCAGTTCTTC. This sequence joins TRBV3-1 and TRBJ2-1, with D possibly TRBD1 on 6 matching bases. V lost 3 bases to trimming and J lost 0 bases, with 9 bases between them. This CDR3 has 15 amino acids. Germline CDR1 and CDR2: LGHDT and YNNKEL (reference sequence).

In its sample, this clonotype was seen many times. This sequence joins TRBV20-1 and TRBJ2-7, with D perhaps matching TRBD1 or TRBD2 (6 bases each). The V gene lost 4 bases and the J gene lost 5 bases, with 12 bases spanning the gap. From germline, CDR1 is DFQATT and CDR2 SNEGSKA (reference sequence). The CDR3 is made up of 12 amino acids. CDR3 protein: CSATGAFNEQYF. The CDR3 DNA is TGCAGTGCTACGGGGGCATTCAACGAGCAGTACTTC.

This sequence joins TRBV12-3 or TRBV12-4 and TRBJ2-7, with D possibly TRBD2 on 7 matching bases. V was clipped by 7 bases and J by 4 bases, with 17 bases between them. The CDR3 consists of 14 residues. The CDR3 DNA is TGTGCCAGCACATCGGGGGGCGGAATTTACGAGCAGTACTTC. This gives the protein CASTSGGGIYEQYF.

This clonotype was recorded a few times. This rearrangement joins TRBV4-2 to TRBJ1-5, with 8 bases that match TRBD1. Germline CDR1 LGHNA, CDR2 YNFKEQ. This CDR3 is 16 amino acids long. V trimming: 1 base; J trimming: 1 base; junction bases outside the gene matches: 3. Here the CDR3 reads CASSQVTGGSNQPQHF. The CDR3 DNA sequence: TGTGCCAGCAGCCAAGTCACAGGGGGGAGCAATCAGCCCCAGCATTTT.

The J gene is TRBJ2-3, the V gene TRBV20-1; 14 positions agree with TRBD2. V shed 0 bases, J shed 7 bases, and the junction held 9 bases outside the gene matches. Germline CDR1 is DFQATT and CDR2 is SNEGSKA (reference sequence). CDR3 length: 17 amino acids. The DNA of the CDR3 is TGCAGTGCTAGAGACCCGGGACTAGCGGGAGTAGGGAATACGCAGTATTTT. Amino acid sequence: CSARDPGLAGVGNTQYF.

About this clonotype itself: One junction end does not reproduce the germline sequence, and a read error may be involved. This chain connects TRBV6-6 to TRBJ2-7; D not certain. Germline CDR1 reads MNHNY; CDR2 reads SVGAGI (reference sequence). The CDR3 covers 16 residues. CDR3 nucleotides: TGTGCCGGCAGTTACTCTGGGCCGGTTAGCTCCTACGAGCAGTACTTC. Its translation is CAGSYSGPVSSYEQYF.

In its sample, this clonotype was seen many times. The chain combines TRBV5-1 with TRBJ2-7; a weak D match, TRBD1 (6 bases). Germline V lookup: CDR1 SGHRS, CDR2 YFSETQ. CDR3 length: 14 amino acids. V was clipped by 2 bases and J by 5 bases, with 14 bases between them. The CDR3 sequence: CASSFTQGMNEQYF. The DNA of the CDR3 is TGCGCCAGCAGCTTTACTCAGGGGATGAACGAGCAGTACTTC.

At least ten counts were recorded for this clonotype. The CDR3 nucleotides read TGTGCCAGCAGCTCCCGTACAGGGGGGGGAAAGACCCAGTACTTC. Translated: CASSSRTGGGKTQYF. The gene calls are TRBV7-8 and TRBJ2-5, with D possibly TRBD1 on 8 matching bases. Per the germline V gene, CDR1 is SGHVS and CDR2 is FQNEAQ. The ends were cut back, 4 bases at V and 6 bases at J, with 18 bases in the middle. The CDR3 is made up of 15 amino acids.